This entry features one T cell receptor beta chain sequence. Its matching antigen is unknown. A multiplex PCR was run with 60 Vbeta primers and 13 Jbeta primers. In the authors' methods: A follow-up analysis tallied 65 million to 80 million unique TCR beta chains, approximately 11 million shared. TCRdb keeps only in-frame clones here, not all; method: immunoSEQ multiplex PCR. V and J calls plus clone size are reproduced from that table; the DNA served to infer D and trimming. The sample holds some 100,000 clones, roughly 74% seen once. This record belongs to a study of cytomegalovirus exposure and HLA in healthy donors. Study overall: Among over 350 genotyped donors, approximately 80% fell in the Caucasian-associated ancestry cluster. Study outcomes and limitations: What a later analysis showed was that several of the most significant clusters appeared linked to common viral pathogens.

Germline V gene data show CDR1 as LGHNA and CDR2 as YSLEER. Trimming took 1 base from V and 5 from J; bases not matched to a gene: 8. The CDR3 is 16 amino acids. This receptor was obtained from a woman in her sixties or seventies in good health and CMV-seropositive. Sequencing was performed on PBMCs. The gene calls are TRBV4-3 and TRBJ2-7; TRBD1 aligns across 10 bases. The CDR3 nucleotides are TGCGCCAGCAGCCAAGTCCGCTGGACAGGGGGGCACGAGCAGTACTTC. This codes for CASSQVRWTGGHEQYF.